Below are 12 T cell receptor beta chains sequenced from a single sample in a study of regulatory T cells in long-lasting Graves disease. Time point given: newly diagnosed GD, antithyroid drugs for less than 3 months. There was RNA extracted from PBMCs, and the TCR library was made from it. TCR beta libraries were built with iRepertoire HTBI primers and Arm-PCR of CDR3 regions. TCRdb passed the multiplex PCR reads through MiXCR, listing each CDR3 protein once. The table includes 550,000 to 600,000 distinct CDR3 sequences, about 16% detected once. These data also featured in a second study, about T cells in Graves' hyperthyroidism and ophthalmopathy.

The source material was peripheral blood mononuclear cells (PBMCs), sampled at new diagnosis, from a patient treated with antithyroid drugs. These receptors originate from a man younger than 35 with Graves disease.

This chain connects TRBV20-1 to TRBJ1-4; D remains ambiguous. The CDR3 extends over 14 amino acids. The germline V gene has CDR1 DFQATT and CDR2 SNEGSKA (reference sequence). V lost 3 bases to trimming and J lost 8 bases, with 16 bases between them. CDR3: CSASGFRREEKLFF. The DNA of the CDR3 is TGCAGTGCTAGCGGTTTCAGGAGGGAAGAAAAACTGTTTTTT.

This clonotype has only a few counts. The chain uses TRBV28 and TRBJ2-7; TRBD2 is a possible D gene (5 bases). Germline CDR1 MDHEN, CDR2 SYDVKM. Trimming took 6 bases from V and 2 from J, leaving 11 bases between them. This CDR3 region has 13 residues. The CDR3 nucleotides read TGTGCCAGCAGGGTTGGGCGGGCCTACGAGCAGTACTTC. As protein: CASRVGRAYEQYF.

In this sample, this clonotype turned up a few times. A read error is possible here, since a much larger clone lies one base away. The chain has TRBV20-1 and TRBJ2-5; no definite D call. In germline, CDR1 is DFQATT, CDR2 SNEGSKA (reference sequence). The CDR3 consists of 11 residues. The CDR3 reads CSAHYQEAQYF. The CDR3 DNA reads as TGCAGTGCCCACTACCAAGAGGCCCAGTACTTC.

This clonotype was picked up many times. DNA of the CDR3: TGTGCCAGCAGCTCACCCGTCGAAGAGACCCAGTACTTC. Amino acid sequence: CASSSPVEETQYF. The chain recombines TRBV11-3 with TRBJ2-5; no definite D call. V was cut by 4 bases and J by 3 bases, with 9 bases left in between. CDR3 length: 13 amino acids. In germline, CDR1 is SGHNT, CDR2 YENEEA.

A note on this clonotype: One end of the junction is discordant with germline, which a read error may explain. The chain combines TRBV27 with TRBJ2-7, with unresolved D. The CDR3 sequence is 14 residues long. Germline assignment: CDR1 MNHEY and CDR2 SMNVEV (reference sequence). The CDR3 region is CASSLDATTYEQYF. The CDR3 coding sequence is TGCGCCAGCAGCTTGGACGCGACAACCTACGAGCAGTACTTC.

This clonotype has only a few counts. The gene calls are TRBV4-2 and TRBJ2-7, with D possibly being TRBD2 (6 bases). Trimming removed 1 base at V and 0 bases at J, with 10 bases between. The CDR3 has 15 residues. CDR1 is LGHNA, CDR2 YNFKEQ, per germline. The CDR3 spells CASSQVNSGSYEQYF. CDR3 DNA: TGTGCCAGCAGCCAAGTTAATAGCGGCTCCTACGAGCAGTACTTC.

This clonotype was seen at least ten times. The chain joins TRBV2 to TRBJ2-6; 7 bases are a match to TRBD1. CDR1 is SNHLY, CDR2 FYNNEI, per germline. The CDR3 has 17 amino acids. The trim removed 11 bases at V and 0 bases at J, leaving 13 bases unmatched. CDR3 amino acids: CAGKLQGVISGANVLTF. The CDR3, as DNA: TGTGCCGGGAAGTTGCAGGGGGTCATCTCTGGGGCCAACGTCCTGACTTTC. Full variable domain (outside the CDR3, taken from reference TRBV2 and TRBJ2-6): EPEVTQTPSHQVTQMGQEVILRCVPISNHLYFYWYRQILGQKVEFLVSFYNNEISEKSEIFDDQFSVERPDGSNFTLKIRSTKLEDSAMYFCAGKLQGVISGANVLTFGAGSRLTVL.

Ten or more counts support this clonotype. The J gene is TRBJ2-1, the V gene TRBV2; D gene uncertain. Germline V gene data show CDR1 as SNHLY and CDR2 as FYNNEI. The ends were cut back, 1 base at V and 5 bases at J, with 9 bases in the middle. The CDR3 has 14 residues. CDR3 coding DNA: TGTGCCAGCAGTGAAGAGGGCCAAAACAATGAGCAGTTCTTC. Its protein product is CASSEEGQNNEQFF.

This clonotype was found many times. V gene TRBV28 combines with J gene TRBJ1-5; D is unclear. V gave up 6 bases and J gave up 8 bases, with 20 bases separating them. CDR3 length equals 15 residues. CDR1 and CDR2 (germline): MDHEN, SYDVKM. The CDR3 sequence: CASRETGPPVEPQHF. As DNA, the CDR3 is TGTGCCAGCAGGGAAACCGGCCCCCCGGTGGAGCCCCAGCATTTT.

The sample holds many counts of this clonotype. The chain is built from TRBV28 and TRBJ2-7; 12 bases match TRBD2. The CDR3 spans 15 residues. CDR1 and CDR2 (germline): MDHEN, SYDVKM. Unmatched junction bases numbered 5, after V lost 7 bases and J lost 1 base. CDR3 residues: CASNLGLAGSYEQYF. The CDR3 bases are TGTGCCAGCAACCTGGGACTAGCGGGTTCCTACGAGCAGTACTTC.

This clonotype was detected ten times or more. The chain joins TRBV11-2 to TRBJ2-1; possibly TRBD1 for D (6 bases). The CDR3 loop spans 14 amino acids. V dropped 7 bases and J dropped 4 bases, with 14 bases sitting between them. Germline V gene lookup returns CDR1 SGHAT and CDR2 FQNNGV. CDR3 protein: CASKPGQLYNEQFF. In DNA form, the CDR3 reads TGTGCCAGCAAACCGGGACAACTATACAATGAGCAGTTCTTC.

Remarks on this clonotype: A much larger clone is a single base away; this may be a read error. V is TRBV28 and J is TRBJ2-4; D not resolved. Per germline, CDR1 MDHEN and CDR2 SYDVKM. Trimming took 6 bases from V and 0 from J, leaving 9 bases between them. The CDR3 contains 14 residues. The CDR3 loop is CASREKLAKNIQYF. The CDR3 DNA is TGTGCCAGCAGAGAGAAACTAGCCAAAAACATTCAGTACTTC.